Shown below are 14 T cell receptor beta chains from a single sample sequenced in a study of T cells after yellow fever vaccination. TCRdb re-derived calls from the 5' RACE reads in MiXCR, one entry per CDR3 protein. Of about 200,000 distinct CDR3 sequences listed, approximately 3.2% are singletons. Sequenced material: CD4+ T cells sorted from PBMCs, taken 10 days after the yellow fever booster vaccination. The origin of the receptors is a man between 18 and 29 years old who received the YFV17D yellow fever vaccine.

This clonotype was recorded many times. The genes are TRBV2 and TRBJ1-2, with TRBD1 matching over 9 bases. Germline CDR1 and CDR2: SNHLY and FYNNEI. Germline trimming cut 4 bases from V and 4 bases from J; bases unmatched to any gene: 4. The CDR3 is made up of 14 amino acids. Here the CDR3 reads CASSGPGQGYGYTF. The CDR3 nucleotides read TGTGCCAGCAGTGGCCCGGGACAGGGCTATGGCTACACCTTC.

This clonotype was detected ten times or more. The junction and the germline gene differ at one end; a read error may be behind it. The chain combines TRBV9 with TRBJ2-1; no definite D call. The length of the CDR3 is 12 residues. Germline CDR1 and CDR2: SGDLS and YYNGEE. CDR3 sequence (DNA): TGTGCCAGCAGCGCCACTTGGTGGGGTGGACCGTTC. Translating it yields CASSATWWGGPF.

In this sample, this clonotype turned up many times. J is TRBJ2-3 and V is TRBV28; 8 positions agree with TRBD2. Trimming cost V 5 bases and J 6 bases; bases outside gene matches: 16. In germline, CDR1 is MDHEN, CDR2 SYDVKM. The CDR3 covers 17 residues. This chain's CDR3 is CASSPTGGGPATDTQYF. CDR3 nucleotide sequence: TGTGCCAGCAGTCCCACGGGGGGGGGTCCCGCAACTGATACGCAGTATTTT.

This clonotype was seen at least ten times. The chain employs TRBV12-3 or TRBV12-4 and TRBJ2-5; D possibly corresponds to TRBD1 (5 bases). The V gene lost 3 bases and the J gene lost 1 base, with 12 bases spanning the gap. The CDR3 contains 15 residues. The CDR3 nucleotides are TGTGCCAGCAGTTTTTCCAGTGGGGCCCAAGAGACCCAGTACTTC. Its protein is CASSFSSGAQETQYF.

The chain joins TRBV18 to TRBJ2-3, with D tentatively TRBD1 (5 bases). Trimming stripped 3 bases from V and 0 bases from J, with 13 bases between. The CDR3 is made up of 16 amino acids. Per germline, CDR1 KGHSH and CDR2 LQKENI. The CDR3 DNA reads as TGTGCCAGCTCACCCCCCAGGACACTAAGCACAGATACGCAGTATTTT. Its translation is CASSPPRTLSTDTQYF.

The CDR3 protein is CASSPGTGGFNEQFF. The DNA of the CDR3 is TGTGCCAGCTCACCAGGGACAGGGGGCTTCAATGAGCAGTTCTTC. The genes are TRBV18 and TRBJ2-1, with TRBD1 matching 12 bases. J was trimmed by 6 bases and V by 2 bases; bases with no gene match: 2. Looked up from germline, CDR1 is KGHSH and CDR2 is LQKENI. The CDR3 loop spans 15 amino acids.

This clonotype was counted at least ten times. V usage is TRBV3-1 and J usage is TRBJ1-5; D gene uncertain. Trimming cost V 2 bases and J 4 bases, with 3 bases left between them. This CDR3 contains 12 residues. Germline CDR1 reads LGHDT; CDR2 reads YNNKEL (reference sequence). The CDR3 here is CASSQYNQPQHF. As DNA, the CDR3 is TGTGCCAGCAGCCAATATAATCAGCCCCAGCATTTT.

This clonotype was detected ten times or more. V usage is TRBV12-3 or TRBV12-4 and J usage is TRBJ1-3; D might be TRBD1 (5 bases). The V end was cut by 2 bases, the J end by 0 bases, with 8 bases between. The CDR3 runs to 15 residues. Written as DNA, the CDR3 is TGTGCCAGCAGTTTAATGGGGACCTCTGGAAACACCATATATTTT. Protein product: CASSLMGTSGNTIYF.

The chain employs TRBV12-3 or TRBV12-4 and TRBJ1-1, with no clear D. The CDR3 is made up of 14 amino acids. Trimming took 4 bases from V and 4 from J, leaving 13 bases between them. CDR3 residues: CASSSRRAGTEAFF. For the CDR3, the DNA is TGTGCCAGCAGTTCCAGGCGGGCGGGCACTGAAGCTTTCTTT.

This clonotype was observed a handful of times. The rearrangement links TRBV11-2 to TRBJ2-2; D perhaps matches TRBD1 (6 bases). The CDR3 spans 14 residues. V lost 7 bases, J lost 4 bases, and 13 bases lay in between. Germline V gene lookup returns CDR1 SGHAT and CDR2 FQNNGV. Written as DNA, the CDR3 is TGTGCCAGCATTCCCGGGACACCCACCGGGGAGCTGTTTTTT. It encodes CASIPGTPTGELFF. The variable domain in full, completed from reference TRBV11-2 and TRBJ2-2, reads EAGVAQSPRYKIIEKRQSVAFWCNPISGHATLYWYQQILGQGPKLLIQFQNNGVVDDSQLPKDRFSAERLKGVDSTLKIQPAKLEDSAVYLCASIPGTPTGELFFGEGSRLTVL.

There are a few counts of this clonotype. The genes are TRBV5-1 and TRBJ2-7; 7 nucleotides match TRBD2. The CDR3 has 15 amino acids. Germline values: CDR1 SGHRS, CDR2 YFSETQ. After removal of 0 bases from V and 2 bases from J, the junction contained 5 bases not matched to a gene. This CDR3 reads CASSLGAGRAYEQYV. The CDR3 DNA reads as TGCGCCAGCAGCTTGGGGGCAGGGAGGGCCTACGAGCAGTACGTC.

This clonotype was seen a few times. V gene TRBV7-8 combines with J gene TRBJ2-7; possible D gene TRBD2, 7 bases. Trimming took 6 bases from V and 4 from J, leaving 19 bases between them. The germline V gene encodes CDR1 SGHVS and CDR2 FQNEAQ. This CDR3 comprises 15 residues. CDR3 region: CASSEGGNRGYEQYF. The DNA for the CDR3 is TGTGCCAGCAGTGAGGGGGGGAACCGGGGTTACGAGCAGTACTTC.

This clonotype was picked up a small number of times. This rearrangement joins TRBV7-2 to TRBJ1-6, with D perhaps TRBD1 (6 bases). The V and J ends lost 3 bases and 5 bases respectively, with 11 bases between them. CDR1 SGHTA and CDR2 FQGNSA come from the germline V gene. This CDR3 is 15 amino acids long. The CDR3 region is CASSFTGQNNSPLHF. CDR3 DNA: TGTGCCAGCAGCTTCACAGGGCAGAATAATTCACCCCTCCACTTT.

The CDR3 DNA sequence: TGTGCCAGCAGCCGAAGGGAGTACGAGCAGTACGTC. Translating it yields CASSRREYEQYV. This rearrangement joins TRBV13 to TRBJ2-7; a weak D match, TRBD2 (5 bases). V was cut by 5 bases and J by 4 bases, with 9 bases left in between. Germline CDR1 and CDR2: PRHDT and FYEKMQ (reference sequence). CDR3 length: 12 residues.